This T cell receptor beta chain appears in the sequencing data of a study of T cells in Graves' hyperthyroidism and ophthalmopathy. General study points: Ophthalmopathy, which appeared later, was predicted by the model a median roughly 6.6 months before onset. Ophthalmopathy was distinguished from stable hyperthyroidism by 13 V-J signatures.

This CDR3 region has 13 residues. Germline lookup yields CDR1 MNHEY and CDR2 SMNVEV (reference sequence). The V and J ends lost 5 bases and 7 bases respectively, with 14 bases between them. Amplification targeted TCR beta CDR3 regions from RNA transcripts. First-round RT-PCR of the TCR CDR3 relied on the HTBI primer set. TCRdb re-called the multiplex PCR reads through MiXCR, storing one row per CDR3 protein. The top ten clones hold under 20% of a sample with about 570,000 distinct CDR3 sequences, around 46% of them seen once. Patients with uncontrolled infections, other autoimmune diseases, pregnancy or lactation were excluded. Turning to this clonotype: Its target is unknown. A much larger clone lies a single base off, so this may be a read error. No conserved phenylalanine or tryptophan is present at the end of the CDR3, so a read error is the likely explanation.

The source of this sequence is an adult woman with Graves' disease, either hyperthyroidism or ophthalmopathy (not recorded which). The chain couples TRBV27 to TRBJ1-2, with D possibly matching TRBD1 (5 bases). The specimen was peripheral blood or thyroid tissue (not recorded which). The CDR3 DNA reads TGTGCCAGCAGTCCGGGGCACTTCGGTGGCTACACCCTC. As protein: CASSPGHFGGYTL.